The T cell receptor (beta chain) under discussion was sequenced for a study of T cells in Graves' hyperthyroidism and ophthalmopathy (dated by TCRdb to the late 2010s). At the level of the whole study: Peripheral blood was collected at initial diagnosis, before any treatment. TCR V-J signatures able to tell the groups apart were searched for in a discovery cohort of 90 to 100 patients, of whom 40 to 45 had Graves' ophthalmopathy and roughly 58 had stable Graves' hyperthyroidism. Prospective prediction of ophthalmopathy was tested in an independent validation cohort consisting of roughly 20 hyperthyroidism patients and approximately 16 patients who later progressed to ophthalmopathy. The approximately 90 discovery patients were divided at random into training and test sets in a 7:3 ratio. Thyroid tissue and blood T-cell repertoires from several Graves' hyperthyroidism patients were also compared in the study. Following sampling, methimazole starting at 30 mg daily was given to hyperthyroidism patients, and high-dose intravenous methylprednisolone was given to ophthalmopathy patients. The paper reports TCR Vbeta CDR3 sequencing of over 120 peripheral blood samples: around 45 ophthalmopathy, 75 to 80 hyperthyroidism and 17 progressor patients. The research as a whole found: Most expanded thyroid clonotypes (frequency above 0.001) were also found in blood, which suggests that blood repertoires may mirror thyroid immune responses. Ophthalmopathy was separated from stable hyperthyroidism by a 13 V-J signature model, with around 90% sensitivity and about 81% specificity obtained in cross-validation and 80%/75% obtained in testing. Sample size was not statistically predetermined, and blinding of investigators to group allocation was not performed. In validation, the model predicted progression to ophthalmopathy with approximately 69% sensitivity and over 72% specificity, a median of 6.5 months before onset.

Stable Graves' hyperthyroidism was defined as the absence of progression to ophthalmopathy over 18 months of follow-up. Hyperthyroidism patients were aged 18 to 65 years and newly diagnosed, with disease duration of less than 2 months. Exclusion was applied to patients with uncontrolled infections, other autoimmune diseases, pregnancy or lactation. Clinical symptoms, serum thyroxine and TRAb, thyroid ultrasound, and orbital computed tomography formed the basis for the diagnoses. PBMCs were isolated from approximately 10 ml of fresh peripheral blood by Ficoll-Paque density gradient centrifugation. Total RNA was extracted with Trizol reagent, and quality was checked on an Agilent 2100 Bioanalyzer. This clonotype appeared many times. What this receptor recognizes is not known. Nothing much larger sits one base from this clone, and base qualities are not available. The TCR beta CDR3 regions were amplified from RNA transcripts. The first round of RT-PCR for the TCR CDR3 was performed with the HTBI primer set and the Qiagen OneStep RT-PCR kit. The libraries were constructed in a second round of multiplex PCR and then size-selected and purified. Paired-end sequencing of the libraries was performed with 100 bp reads on an Illumina HiSeq2000. As for how the authors treated the data: SOAPnuke was used to process the raw data, removing reads that contained adapters or uncalled bases, had a mean Phred below 15, or lacked an exact match to the constant primer or identifier. High-quality paired reads were merged with COPE v1.2.5, and unique nucleotide sequences were defined as clonotypes. MiTCR v1.1 was used to align clonotypes to the IMGT TRBV, TRBD and TRBJ reference segments. The analysis was restricted to V-J combinations with a frequency above 0.0001, which together covered 99.2% of the repertoires. The TCS score was defined as F50 (clonal expansion) divided by E x V (chaos), with BLOSUM62-based TCRdist calculated between CDR3 peptides within each V-J. Welch's t-statistics and random forest reduced 500 to 650 V-J features to 13, which were used in a naive Bayes classifier (R e1071). The public sequencing data were trimmed at Q25 with fastp and processed into clonotypes with MiXCR by TCRdb, which kept only in-frame beta chains. Rows with a matching CDR3 protein are joined into one entry that keeps the most common DNA and genes. These V and J calls originate from TCRdb's pipeline instead of the authors' own analysis. This sample is represented by some 620,000 distinct CDR3 sequences; roughly 15% of them were singletons. The ten top clones hold over 3.5% of the sample.

Input material: blood. The TCR sequence derives from a woman aged 25-40 years with Graves' hyperthyroidism.

The CDR3 here reads CASSLRGLATAEQFF. The DNA sequence is TGTGCCAGCAGCTTGAGGGGACTAGCGACGGCTGAGCAGTTCTTC. The sequence is built from TRBV7-9 and TRBJ2-1; 10 bases in the middle match TRBD2. Trimmed from V: 3 bases; trimmed from J: 9 bases; junction bases lacking a gene match: 8. The CDR3 runs 15 residues from the cysteine to the phenylalanine. Here the CDR3 DNA is all that survives: 45 bases in frame from base 1. From the germline V gene (reference sequence), CDR1 is SEHNR and CDR2 is FQNEAQ.